The 11 T cell receptor beta chains below were found in one sample sequenced in a study of blood T cell repertoires in COVID-19. The data were produced by immunoSEQ multiplex PCR, yet TCRdb's version contains in-frame clones alone and is incomplete. This table holds 90,000 or so clones, more than 65% found once. Input material: peripheral blood. Every receptor here comes from a man older than 75 with active or convalescent COVID-19.

V and J are TRBV7-9 and TRBJ2-3, with D possibly TRBD2 on 6 matching bases. CDR1 is SEHNR and CDR2 is FQNEAQ in the germline V gene (reference sequence). The ends were cut back, 5 bases at V and 1 base at J, with 19 bases in the middle. The CDR3 runs to 17 residues. The DNA for the CDR3 is TGTGCCAGCAGCCCACCCCAGCCGGGGGTCCGCACAGATACGCAGTATTTT. It encodes CASSPPQPGVRTDTQYF.

The chain has TRBV7-2 and TRBJ2-5; D remains ambiguous. V was shortened by 6 bases and J by 5 bases, with 10 bases between the two germline ends. This CDR3 is built from 12 residues. Looked up from germline, CDR1 is SGHTA and CDR2 is FQGNSA. CDR3 sequence: CASSRTRETQYF. CDR3 nucleotides: TGTGCCAGCAGTCGCACTCGGGAGACCCAGTACTTC.

V usage is TRBV6-1 and J usage is TRBJ1-5; D not resolved. Trimming took 2 bases from V and 3 from J, leaving 5 bases between them. The germline V gene has CDR1 MNHNS and CDR2 SASEGT. This CDR3 has 13 residues. CDR3 nucleotide sequence: TGTGCCAGCAGTGAACAGGACAATCAGCCCCAGCATTTT. Amino acids: CASSEQDNQPQHF.

This clone was observed a handful of times. The chain has TRBV6-2 or TRBV6-3 and TRBJ2-7; 13 positions match TRBD2. The CDR3 extends over 16 amino acids. Germline lookup yields CDR1 MNHEY and CDR2 SVGEGT. With V trimmed by 6 bases and J by 3 bases, 8 bases remained unmatched. The CDR3 nucleotides are TGTGCCAGCAGACCTACTAGCGGGGGGGCCTTCTACGAGCAGTACTTC. Its translation is CASRPTSGGAFYEQYF.

Worth noting for this clone: This may be a read error: a much more frequent sequence differs by one nucleotide. The V call is TRBV5-4, the J call TRBJ1-2; no definite D call. The V end lost 0 bases, the J end lost 5 bases, and 5 bases lay between the germline ends. CDR1 is SGHNT, CDR2 YYREEE, per germline (reference sequence). The length of the CDR3 is 12 residues. The CDR3 nucleotides are TGTGCCAGCAGCTTGGCCAGATATGGCTACACCTTC. It specifies CASSLARYGYTF.

The V call is TRBV6-6, the J call TRBJ1-5; no reliable D call. CDR1 is MNHNY, CDR2 SVGAGI, per germline (reference sequence). The CDR3 consists of 16 residues. Trimming stripped 7 bases from V and 3 bases from J, with 19 bases between. The CDR3 sequence: CASNDRARGNNQPQHF. DNA for the CDR3: TGTGCCAGCAACGACCGGGCACGGGGAAACAATCAGCCCCAGCATTTT.

The rearrangement uses TRBV21-1 and TRBJ1-6; TRBD1 was called by the table and not checked on the DNA. TRBV21-1 is assigned pseudogene status. This CDR3 contains 18 residues. The CDR3 DNA sequence: TGTGCCAGCAACCGACGGTTCCTTGGGGGCTTGGCCAATTCACCCCTCCACTTT. Residues: CASNRRFLGGLANSPLHF.

The chain uses TRBV24-1 and TRBJ1-5, with TRBD1 matching 8 bases. This CDR3 comprises 14 residues. J lost 7 bases, V lost 3 bases, and 4 bases had no gene match. Germline V gene data show CDR1 as KGHDR and CDR2 as SFDVKD. The CDR3 DNA follows: TGTGCCACCAGTGATCAGGGGGCTAGACAGCCCCAGCATTTT. Translating it yields CATSDQGARQPQHF.

CDR3 region: CASSQQTENEKLFF. For the CDR3, the DNA is TGCGCCAGCAGCCAACAGACAGAGAATGAAAAACTGTTTTTT. The chain couples TRBV4-1 to TRBJ1-4; D is perhaps TRBD1 (5 bases). In germline, CDR1 is MGHRA, CDR2 YSYEKL. Deletions cut 2 bases from V and 5 bases from J, with 9 bases between. This CDR3 is built from 14 residues.

This sequence joins TRBV29-1 and TRBJ1-3, with D unclear. With 6 bases removed from V and 2 bases from J, the gap between germline ends came to 8 bases. This CDR3 spans 12 amino acids. CDR1 SQVTM and CDR2 ANQGSEA come from the germline V gene. The CDR3 bases are TGCAGCGTCTCTGACACTGGAAACACCATATATTTT. Protein sequence: CSVSDTGNTIYF.

V usage is TRBV6-5 and J usage is TRBJ1-2; 8 nucleotides line up with TRBD1. The ends lost 5 bases at V and 4 bases at J; junction bases unmatched: 3. Germline loops: CDR1 MNHEY, CDR2 SVGAGI. This CDR3 is built from 13 residues. The CDR3 spells CASSKGTGYGYTF. Written as DNA, the CDR3 is TGTGCCAGCAGTAAGGGGACAGGCTATGGCTACACCTTC.